One and the same sample provided the 19 T cell receptor beta chains below, sequenced in a study of spatial heterogeneity in lung cancer. TCRdb called the 5' RACE reads again in MiXCR, with one record for every CDR3 protein. The sample has approximately 81,000 distinct CDR3 sequences, around 12% seen once. The time point denotes: sample taken at primary tumor resection. From tumor, nontumor lung or frozen PBMC, whole RNA was taken unsorted for sequencing. Material: PBMCs, obtained at surgery. The receptors stem from a male donor with early-stage non-small cell lung cancer.

This rearrangement joins TRBV29-1 to TRBJ2-1; TRBD1 aligns across 8 bases. The J segment lost 10 bases and the V segment lost 4 bases, leaving 9 bases of the junction unmatched. The CDR3 is made up of 13 amino acids. Germline V gene sequence: CDR1 SQVTM, CDR2 ANQGSEA. Here the CDR3 DNA reads TGCAGCGTTGTGGGGACAGGAAAGGGGGAGCAGTTCTTC. This sequence encodes CSVVGTGKGEQFF.

This clonotype has only a few counts. The rearrangement uses TRBV2 and TRBJ2-1; D unresolved. CDR1 SNHLY and CDR2 FYNNEI come from the germline V gene. Trimming left V 10 bases short and J 9 bases short, with 19 bases between. This CDR3 is built from 13 residues. CDR3 sequence reads: CATKGASMGEQFF. CDR3 in DNA: TGTGCCACGAAAGGCGCCTCGATGGGTGAGCAGTTCTTC.

Ten or more counts support this clonotype. V gene TRBV20-1 combines with J gene TRBJ2-1; D uncertain. The CDR3 runs 13 residues. Trimming pared 8 bases from V and 0 bases from J, leaving 11 bases between. Germline-derived CDR1 and CDR2 are DFQATT and SNEGSKA (reference sequence). CDR3 loop: CSLGASSYNEQFF. CDR3 nucleotides: TGCAGTTTAGGAGCGAGCTCCTACAATGAGCAGTTCTTC.

The sample holds a few counts of this clonotype. V is TRBV5-1 and J is TRBJ2-7; possible D gene TRBD1, 5 bases. Germline CDR1 reads SGHRS; CDR2 reads YFSETQ. V lost 0 bases, J lost 6 bases, and 19 bases lay in between. CDR3 length equals 16 residues. For the CDR3, the DNA is TGCGCCAGCAGCTTGGCGACAGCAGGGCAGGATCGCGAGCAGTACTTC. This encodes CASSLATAGQDREQYF.

This chain connects TRBV2 to TRBJ1-6, with 8 positions matching TRBD1. Germline lookup yields CDR1 SNHLY and CDR2 FYNNEI. V lost 4 bases to trimming and J lost 9 bases; unmatched junction nucleotides: 8. The CDR3 spans 15 residues. CDR3 DNA: TGTGCCAGCAGTGGACTCAGGGGGCTTATTTCACCCCTCCACTTT. Its protein product is CASSGLRGLISPLHF.

The chain joins TRBV2 to TRBJ2-6; D unclear. The CDR3 has 15 residues. The ends were cut back, 8 bases at V and 0 bases at J, with 11 bases in the middle. Germline loops: CDR1 SNHLY, CDR2 FYNNEI. The CDR3, as DNA: TGTGCCAGCTCAGATGGGATCTCTGGGGCCAACGTCCTGACTTTC. Translating it yields CASSDGISGANVLTF.

This clonotype was observed a handful of times. The rearrangement joins TRBV5-4 to TRBJ2-5; TRBD2 might be the D (6 bases). Germline values: CDR1 SGHNT, CDR2 YYREEE (reference sequence). V dropped 2 bases and J dropped 2 bases, with 10 bases sitting between them. This CDR3 is 14 amino acids long. CDR3 nucleotides: TGTGCCAGCAGCTTCTTAGCGGAGCAAGAGACCCAGTACTTC. Its translation: CASSFLAEQETQYF.

This clonotype was picked up many times. V and J are TRBV29-1 and TRBJ2-7; TRBD2 aligns across 9 bases. The CDR3 is 16 residues long. After removal of 0 bases from V and 0 bases from J, the junction contained 6 bases not matched to a gene. CDR1 is SQVTM and CDR2 is ANQGSEA in the germline V gene. In nucleotides, the CDR3 is TGCAGCGTTGAAGAAGACGGGACTAGCAGCTCCTACGAGCAGTACTTC. It is translated as CSVEEDGTSSSYEQYF.

This clonotype was observed a few times. V and J are TRBV29-1 and TRBJ1-1, with D uncertain. CDR3 length equals 11 residues. Germline CDR1 is SQVTM and CDR2 is ANQGSEA. Trimming removed 1 base at V and 7 bases at J, with 7 bases between. The DNA of the CDR3 is TGCAGCGTTGAAGGGTCCGTTGAAGCTTTCTTT. This gives the protein CSVEGSVEAFF.

This clonotype was seen a few times. The chain recombines TRBV10-3 with TRBJ1-2; 7 nucleotides line up with TRBD1. The CDR3 has 18 residues. Trimming took 0 bases from V and 4 from J; bases not matched to a gene: 14. Germline lookup yields CDR1 ENHRY and CDR2 SYGVKD. The chain's CDR3 is CAISESFNRDRFFYGYTF. CDR3 bases: TGTGCCATCAGTGAGTCCTTTAACCGGGACAGATTTTTCTATGGCTACACCTTC.

This clonotype has a handful of counts. The chain uses TRBV9 and TRBJ2-3; 9 nucleotides align to TRBD1. The CDR3 extends over 17 amino acids. The J segment lost 1 base and the V segment lost 4 bases, leaving 10 bases of the junction unmatched. The germline CDR1 and CDR2 sequences are SGDLS and YYNGEE. The CDR3 DNA follows: TGTGCCAGCAGCTCAATCACTACAGGGGGCCGCACAGATACGCAGTATTTT. The encoded protein is CASSSITTGGRTDTQYF.

The CDR3 sequence is CSVASGSGNTIYF. The DNA for the CDR3 is TGCAGCGTTGCCTCCGGATCCGGAAACACCATATATTTT. The chain carries TRBV29-1 and TRBJ1-3; D not certain. With 4 bases removed from V and 4 bases from J, the gap between germline ends came to 11 bases. The CDR3 loop spans 13 amino acids. Germline V gene data show CDR1 as SQVTM and CDR2 as ANQGSEA.

The table lists this clonotype with many counts. The chain recombines TRBV7-8 with TRBJ2-7; D uncertain. Trimming left V 5 bases short and J 1 base short, with 9 bases between. CDR1 and CDR2 from the germline V gene are SGHVS and FQNEAQ. The CDR3 runs to 13 residues. CDR3 loop: CASSPLQSYEQYF. Written as DNA, the CDR3 is TGTGCCAGCAGCCCCCTTCAGTCCTACGAGCAGTACTTC.

This sequence joins TRBV7-9 and TRBJ1-4; 8 bases agree with TRBD1. J was trimmed by 5 bases and V by 1 base; bases with no gene match: 0. Germline V gene lookup returns CDR1 SEHNR and CDR2 FQNEAQ (reference sequence). The CDR3 length is 14 residues. The CDR3 nucleotides read TGTGCCAGCAGCTTAGGGGACAGGAATGAAAAACTGTTTTTT. Its translation: CASSLGDRNEKLFF.

A few counts support this clonotype. V gene TRBV2 combines with J gene TRBJ2-3; 13 bases are a match to TRBD2. Germline-derived CDR1 and CDR2 are SNHLY and FYNNEI. The CDR3 extends over 14 amino acids. The V gene end was trimmed by 8 bases and the J gene end by 2 bases; junction bases not matched to a gene: 1. DNA of the CDR3: TGTGCCAGCGGACTAGCGGGGGTCACAGATACGCAGTATTTT. It yields the protein CASGLAGVTDTQYF. Based on the CDR3 plus reference TRBV2 and TRBJ2-3, the full variable domain is EPEVTQTPSHQVTQMGQEVILRCVPISNHLYFYWYRQILGQKVEFLVSFYNNEISEKSEIFDDQFSVERPDGSNFTLKIRSTKLEDSAMYFCASGLAGVTDTQYFGPGTRLTVL.

The rearrangement joins TRBV5-6 to TRBJ1-4; 10 bases agree with TRBD1. Germline lookup yields CDR1 SGHDT and CDR2 YYEEEE. The CDR3 extends over 16 amino acids. V was pared by 2 bases and J by 8 bases, with 9 bases of the junction left unmatched. CDR3 protein: CASSFLGQGMEEKLFF. In nucleotides, the CDR3 is TGTGCCAGCAGCTTTCTGGGACAGGGGATGGAAGAAAAACTGTTTTTT. The full variable domain, its missing parts supplied by reference TRBV5-6 and TRBJ1-4, is DAGVTQSPTHLIKTRGQQVTLRCSPKSGHDTVSWYQQALGQGPQFIFQYYEEEERQRGNFPDRFSGHQFPNYSSELNVNALLLGDSALYLCASSFLGQGMEEKLFFGSGTQLSVL.

This clonotype was counted ten times or more. The rearrangement links TRBV6-5 to TRBJ2-6, with 10 bases lining up with TRBD2. The V and J ends lost 4 bases and 3 bases, in that order; junction bases with no gene match: 6. The germline CDR1 and CDR2 sequences are MNHEY and SVGAGI. There are 17 residues in the CDR3. CDR3 residues: CASSSSGGAYGANVLTF. In nucleotides, the CDR3 is TGTGCCAGCAGTTCGAGCGGGGGGGCTTATGGGGCCAACGTCCTGACTTTC.

There are a few counts of this clonotype. V usage is TRBV29-1 and J usage is TRBJ2-6; D uncertain. V was clipped by 0 bases and J by 4 bases, with 10 bases between them. The CDR3 covers 15 residues. Germline V CDR1 and CDR2: SQVTM, ANQGSEA. The CDR3 is CSVEEFEWGANVLTF. The CDR3 nucleotides read TGCAGCGTTGAAGAGTTCGAGTGGGGGGCCAACGTCCTGACTTTC.

The V gene is TRBV7-2, the J gene TRBJ2-1, with unresolved D. The CDR3 is made up of 14 amino acids. V was cut by 0 bases and J by 10 bases, with 13 bases left in between. Germline CDR1 SGHTA, CDR2 FQGNSA. The CDR3 nucleotides are TGTGCCAGCAGCTTAGCGCGGATCGCGCTAGAGCAGTTCTTC. Translating it yields CASSLARIALEQFF.